This T cell receptor (beta chain) was identified during a study of T cells in Graves' hyperthyroidism and ophthalmopathy. General observations from the study: Blood samples included most of the expanded thyroid clonotypes exceeding 0.001.

This clonotype was seen a few times. Its antigen remains unknown. Losses at the gene ends were 1 base for V and 0 bases for J; bases not matched to a gene: 5. There are 16 residues in the CDR3. Germline V gene sequence: CDR1 DFQATT, CDR2 SNEGSKA (reference sequence). RNA transcripts were the template for amplifying TCR beta CDR3 regions. HTBI primers were the set used in a first-round RT-PCR of the TCR CDR3. TCRdb reprocessed the multiplex PCR reads via MiXCR and lists one record per CDR3 protein. Seen here are about 560,000 distinct CDR3 sequences, 12% to 15% observed once, and the top ten hold roughly 14%.

The sequence came from a woman in her thirties or forties with Graves' hyperthyroidism. The rearrangement joins TRBV20-1 to TRBJ2-7; TRBD2 matches at 11 bases. Sequenced: blood. Here the CDR3 reads CSARAPGLAASYEQYF. The CDR3 nucleotides read TGCAGTGCTAGAGCCCCGGGACTAGCGGCCTCCTACGAGCAGTACTTC.